Following are 6 T cell receptor beta chains from one sample sequenced in a study of blood T cell repertoires in COVID-19. Sequencing used immunoSEQ multiplex PCR; TCRdb keeps in-frame clones, though not all of them. The table lists around 97,000 clones, around nine tenths of them singletons, with 3.1% in the top ten. Material: peripheral blood. The source of these receptors is a man aged 50 or older in a cohort sampled during active COVID-19.

The chain carries TRBV10-3 and TRBJ2-2; D gene uncertain. Germline CDR1 is ENHRY and CDR2 is SYGVKD. Trimming left V 3 bases short and J 5 bases short, with 7 bases between. The CDR3 has 13 residues. The CDR3, as DNA: TGTGCCATCAGTGATTCTAGGACCGGGGAGCTGTTTTTT. Residues: CAISDSRTGELFF.

The chain combines TRBV2 with TRBJ2-5; D is possibly TRBD2 (6 bases). CDR1 is SNHLY, CDR2 FYNNEI, per germline. CDR3 length: 14 amino acids. Trimming pared 0 bases from V and 7 bases from J, leaving 12 bases between. The CDR3 nucleotides read TGTGCCAGCAGTGAAGCGTTTGCGGAGGGGACCCAGTACTTC. Translating it yields CASSEAFAEGTQYF.

The V gene is TRBV7-9, the J gene TRBJ2-1; 14 bases fit TRBD2. V dropped 6 bases and J dropped 10; count of bases not matched to a gene: 11. CDR1 and CDR2 from the germline V gene are SEHNR and FQNEAQ (reference sequence). The CDR3 is made up of 16 amino acids. This CDR3 reads CASRTTGTSGGGEQFF. CDR3 sequence (DNA): TGTGCCAGCAGAACAACCGGGACTAGCGGGGGTGGGGAGCAGTTCTTC.

The J gene is TRBJ1-6, the V gene TRBV5-4; no clear D gene. In germline, CDR1 is SGHNT, CDR2 YYREEE (reference sequence). Between the trimmed V and J ends, which lost 1 base and 6 bases, there was a span of 11 bases. The CDR3 contains 15 residues. The CDR3 coding sequence is TGTGCCAGCAGCTTGACCGGGGTCGGTAATTCACCCCTCCACTTT. Its protein is CASSLTGVGNSPLHF.

This chain joins TRBV5-1 and TRBJ2-1; 8 bases align to TRBD1. Germline lookup yields CDR1 SGHRS and CDR2 YFSETQ. The junction had 6 bases not matched to a gene; V was cut back by 0 bases and J by 7 bases. The CDR3 sequence is 15 residues long. CDR3 region: CASSLARGLGNEQFF. The DNA for the CDR3 is TGCGCCAGCAGCTTGGCCAGGGGGCTGGGTAATGAGCAGTTCTTC.

The rearrangement uses TRBV6-2 or TRBV6-3 and TRBJ1-1; 8 bases map to TRBD1. The length of the CDR3 is 19 residues. The V gene's germline CDR1 is MNHEY and CDR2 SVGEGT. Trimming took 6 bases from V and 0 from J; bases not matched to a gene: 18. The CDR3 DNA reads TGTGCCAGCAGCCTGAACAGGGGGAGCTGGGACAAATTGAACACTGAAGCTTTCTTT. Translated: CASSLNRGSWDKLNTEAFF.